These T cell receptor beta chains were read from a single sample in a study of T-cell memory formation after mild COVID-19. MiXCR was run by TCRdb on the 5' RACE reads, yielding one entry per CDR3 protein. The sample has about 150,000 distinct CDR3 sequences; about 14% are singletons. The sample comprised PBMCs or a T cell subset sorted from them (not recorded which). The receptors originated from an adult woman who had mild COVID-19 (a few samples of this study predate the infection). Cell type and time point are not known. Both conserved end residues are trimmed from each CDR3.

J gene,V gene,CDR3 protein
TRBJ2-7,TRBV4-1,ASSQGLNYEQY
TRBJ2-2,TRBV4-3,ASHAGGGTGELF
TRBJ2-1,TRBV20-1,SARGLTTGNEQF
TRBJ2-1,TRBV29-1,SAGRGGYNEQF
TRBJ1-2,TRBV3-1,ASSLRDRGYGYT
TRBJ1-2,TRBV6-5,ASSHDHYYGYT
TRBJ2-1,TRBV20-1,SAPPEVKQF
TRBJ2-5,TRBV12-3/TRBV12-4,ASSFSSGETQY
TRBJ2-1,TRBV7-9,ASSLERGTGDYNEQF
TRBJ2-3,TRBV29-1,SVEEGFTDTQY
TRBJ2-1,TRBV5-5,ASSLEQGSYNEQF
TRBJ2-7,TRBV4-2,ASSPGLAGSYEQY
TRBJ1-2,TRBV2,ASNQMGGGWYGYT
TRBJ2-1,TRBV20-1,SARVAGGGNEQF
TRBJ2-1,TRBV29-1,SVPTPAGGRSYNEQF
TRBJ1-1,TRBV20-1,SARETIGQGASEAF
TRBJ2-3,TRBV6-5,ATGGWADTQY
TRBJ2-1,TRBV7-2,ASSLAAEQF
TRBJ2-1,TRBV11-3,ASSPNRNNEQF
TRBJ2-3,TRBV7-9,ASSPPIPNSGTDTQY
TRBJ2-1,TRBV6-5,ASSYSPDEQF
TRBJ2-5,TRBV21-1,ASSPGLAGKGAETQY
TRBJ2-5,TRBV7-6,ASSLGFGRQETQY
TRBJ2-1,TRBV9,ASSFANEQF
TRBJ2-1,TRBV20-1,SASPGTRAYNEQF
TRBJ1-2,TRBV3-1,ASSQGGSGYT
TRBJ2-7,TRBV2,ASSWDKGGSYEQY
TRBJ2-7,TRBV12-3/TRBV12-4,ASRRSRDRQY
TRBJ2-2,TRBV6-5,ASSYSGWGANTGELF
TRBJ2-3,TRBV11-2,ASSLEGLAIDTQY
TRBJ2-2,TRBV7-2,ASSARLGGDGELF
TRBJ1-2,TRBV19,ASATGTAGFYGYT
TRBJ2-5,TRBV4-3,ASSQDGTTSGSQETQY
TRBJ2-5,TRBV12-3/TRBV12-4,ASTLVGYQETQY
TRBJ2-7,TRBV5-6,ASSWSGTGHEQY
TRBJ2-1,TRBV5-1,ASSWTPSGTNNEQF
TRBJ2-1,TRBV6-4,ASSDMGAGEQF
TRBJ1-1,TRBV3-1,ASSHGTGGITEAF
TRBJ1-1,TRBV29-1,SVGRGNTEAF
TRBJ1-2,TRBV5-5,ASSLAVGFLGYGYT
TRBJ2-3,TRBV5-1,ASSLASVMTDTQY
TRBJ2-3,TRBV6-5,ASSYSPGTPQY
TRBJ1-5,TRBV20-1,SAGQGGQPQH
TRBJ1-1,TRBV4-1,ASSQEITGWGPNTEAF
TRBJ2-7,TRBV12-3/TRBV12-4,ASSRTGQVNEQY
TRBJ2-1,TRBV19,ASSTRRGDNEQF
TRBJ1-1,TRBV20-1,SADKTPRGTEAF
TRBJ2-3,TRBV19,ASSADRDTQY
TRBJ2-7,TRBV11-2,ASSWGGYEQY
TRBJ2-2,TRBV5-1,ASSSGHTNTGELF
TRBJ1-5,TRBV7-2,ASSSLKQPQH
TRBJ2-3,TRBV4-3,ASASAAYSTDTQY
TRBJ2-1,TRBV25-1,ASSEFSNEQF
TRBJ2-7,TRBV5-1,ASSLGQLGYEQY
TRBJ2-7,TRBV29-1,SVYRDKYEQY
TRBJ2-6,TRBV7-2,ASSKATGLSGANVLT
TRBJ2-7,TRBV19,ASSIGEGTSAEEQY
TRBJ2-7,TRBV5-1,ASSPGTNYEQY
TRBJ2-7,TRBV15,ATSIGHGSYEQY
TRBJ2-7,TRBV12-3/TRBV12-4,ASSDSGTSGRAYEQY